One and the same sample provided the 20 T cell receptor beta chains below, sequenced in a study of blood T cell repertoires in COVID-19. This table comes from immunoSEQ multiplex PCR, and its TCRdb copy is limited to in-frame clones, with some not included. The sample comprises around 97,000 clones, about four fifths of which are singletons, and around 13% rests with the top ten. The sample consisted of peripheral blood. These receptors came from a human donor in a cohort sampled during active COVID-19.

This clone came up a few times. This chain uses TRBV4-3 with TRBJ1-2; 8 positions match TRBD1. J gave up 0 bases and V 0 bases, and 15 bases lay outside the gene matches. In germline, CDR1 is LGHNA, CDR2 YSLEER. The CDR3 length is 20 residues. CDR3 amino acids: CASSQDLEKSGGTANYGYTF. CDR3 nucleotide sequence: TGCGCCAGCAGCCAAGATCTGGAAAAGTCAGGGGGCACCGCTAACTATGGCTACACCTTC.

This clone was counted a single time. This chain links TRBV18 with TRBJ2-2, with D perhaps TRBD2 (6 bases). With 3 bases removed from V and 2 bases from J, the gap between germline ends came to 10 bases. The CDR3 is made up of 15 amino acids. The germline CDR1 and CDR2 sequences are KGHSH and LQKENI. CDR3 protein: CASSPQLANTGELFF. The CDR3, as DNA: TGTGCCAGCTCACCGCAACTAGCCAACACCGGGGAGCTGTTTTTT. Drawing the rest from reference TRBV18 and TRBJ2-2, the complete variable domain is NAGVMQNPRHLVRRRGQEARLRCSPMKGHSHVYWYRQLPEEGLKFMVYLQKENIIDESGMPKERFSAEFPKEGPSILRIQQVVRGDSAAYFCASSPQLANTGELFFGEGSRLTVL.

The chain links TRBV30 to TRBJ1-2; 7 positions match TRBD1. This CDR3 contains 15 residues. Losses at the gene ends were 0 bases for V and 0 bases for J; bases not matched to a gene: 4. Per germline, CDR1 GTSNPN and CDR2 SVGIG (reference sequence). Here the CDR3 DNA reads TGTGCCTGGAGTGTTAAGGACAGGACTAACTATGGCTACACCTTC. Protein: CAWSVKDRTNYGYTF.

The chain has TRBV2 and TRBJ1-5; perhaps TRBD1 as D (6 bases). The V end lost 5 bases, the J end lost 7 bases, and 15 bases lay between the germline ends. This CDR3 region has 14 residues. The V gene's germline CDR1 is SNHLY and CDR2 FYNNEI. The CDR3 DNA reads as TGTGCCAGCAGTACCTACGGGGGGGGCCAGCCCCAGCATTTT. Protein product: CASSTYGGGQPQHF.

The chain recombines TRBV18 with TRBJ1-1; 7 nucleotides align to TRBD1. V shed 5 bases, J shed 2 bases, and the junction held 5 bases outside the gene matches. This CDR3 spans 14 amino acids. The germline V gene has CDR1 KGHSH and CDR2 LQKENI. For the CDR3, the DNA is TGTGCCAGCTCAACACGGGACAGAAACACTGAAGCTTTCTTT. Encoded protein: CASSTRDRNTEAFF.

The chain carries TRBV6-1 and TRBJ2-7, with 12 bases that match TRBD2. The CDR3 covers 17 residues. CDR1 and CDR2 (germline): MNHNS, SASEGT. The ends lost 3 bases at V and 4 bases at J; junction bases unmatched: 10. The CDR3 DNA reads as TGTGCCAGCAGTGATCGTCTAGCGGGGGGGCTCGGGTACGAGCAGTACTTC. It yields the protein CASSDRLAGGLGYEQYF.

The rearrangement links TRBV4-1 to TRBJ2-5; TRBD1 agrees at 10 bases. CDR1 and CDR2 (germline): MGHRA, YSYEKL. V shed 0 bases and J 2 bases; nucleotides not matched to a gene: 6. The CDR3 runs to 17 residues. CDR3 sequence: CASSQDRTGGRQETQYF. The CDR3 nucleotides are TGCGCCAGCAGCCAAGATAGGACAGGGGGAAGACAAGAGACCCAGTACTTC.

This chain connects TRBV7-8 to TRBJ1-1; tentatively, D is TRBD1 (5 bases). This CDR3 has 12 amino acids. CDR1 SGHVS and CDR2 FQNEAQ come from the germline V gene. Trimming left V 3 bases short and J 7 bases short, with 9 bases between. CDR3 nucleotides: TGTGCCAGCAGCTTTCCAAGGGGTGAAGCTTTCTTT. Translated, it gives CASSFPRGEAFF.

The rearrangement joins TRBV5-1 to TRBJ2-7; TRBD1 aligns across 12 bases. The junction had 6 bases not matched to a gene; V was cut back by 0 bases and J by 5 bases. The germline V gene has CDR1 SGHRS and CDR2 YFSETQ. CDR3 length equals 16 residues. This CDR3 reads CASSLAGGTGGHEQYF. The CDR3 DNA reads TGCGCCAGCAGCTTGGCCGGCGGGACAGGGGGCCACGAGCAGTACTTC. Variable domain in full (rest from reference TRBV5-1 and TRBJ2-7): KAGVTQTPRYLIKTRGQQVTLSCSPISGHRSVSWYQQTPGQGLQFLFEYFSETQRNKGNFPGRFSGRQFSNSRSEMNVSTLELGDSALYLCASSLAGGTGGHEQYFGPGTRLTVT.

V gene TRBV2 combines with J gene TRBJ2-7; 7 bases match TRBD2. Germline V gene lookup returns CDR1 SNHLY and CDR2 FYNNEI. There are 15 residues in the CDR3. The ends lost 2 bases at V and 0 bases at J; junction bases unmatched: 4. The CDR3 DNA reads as TGTGCCAGCAGTGAACTAGCGGTGCCCTCCTACGAGCAGTACTTC. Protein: CASSELAVPSYEQYF.

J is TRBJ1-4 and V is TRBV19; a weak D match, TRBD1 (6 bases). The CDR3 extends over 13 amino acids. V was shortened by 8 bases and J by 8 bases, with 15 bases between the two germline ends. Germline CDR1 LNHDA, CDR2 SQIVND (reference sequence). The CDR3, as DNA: TGTGCCAGTTCTGCACAGGGAGGGGAAAAACTGTTTTTT. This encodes CASSAQGGEKLFF.

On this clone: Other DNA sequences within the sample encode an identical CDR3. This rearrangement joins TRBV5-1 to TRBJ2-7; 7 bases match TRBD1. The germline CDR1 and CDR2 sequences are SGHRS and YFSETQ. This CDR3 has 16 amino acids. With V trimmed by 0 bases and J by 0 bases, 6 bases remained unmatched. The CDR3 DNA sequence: TGCGCCAGCAGCTTGGATGGGACAGCGAGCTCCTACGAGCAGTACTTC. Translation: CASSLDGTASSYEQYF.

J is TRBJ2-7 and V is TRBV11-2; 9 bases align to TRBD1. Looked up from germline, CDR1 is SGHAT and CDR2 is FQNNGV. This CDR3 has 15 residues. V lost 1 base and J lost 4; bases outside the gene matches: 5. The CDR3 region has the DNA TGTGCCAGCAGCTTAGTGAGGACAGGGGTTTACGAGCAGTACTTC. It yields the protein CASSLVRTGVYEQYF.

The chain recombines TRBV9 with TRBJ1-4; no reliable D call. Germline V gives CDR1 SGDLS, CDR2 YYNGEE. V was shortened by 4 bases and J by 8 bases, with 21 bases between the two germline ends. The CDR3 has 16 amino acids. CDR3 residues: CASSPKMGRLNEKLFF. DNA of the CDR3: TGTGCCAGCAGCCCCAAGATGGGGAGATTAAACGAAAAACTGTTTTTT. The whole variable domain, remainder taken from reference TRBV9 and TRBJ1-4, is DSGVTQTPKHLITATGQRVTLRCSPRSGDLSVYWYQQSLDQGLQFLIQYYNGEERAKGNILERFSAQQFPDLHSELNLSSLELGDSALYFCASSPKMGRLNEKLFFGSGTQLSVL.

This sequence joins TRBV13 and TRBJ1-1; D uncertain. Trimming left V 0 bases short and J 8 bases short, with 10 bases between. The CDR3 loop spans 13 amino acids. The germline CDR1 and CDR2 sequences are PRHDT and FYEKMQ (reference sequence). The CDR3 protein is CASSLGRTGEAFF. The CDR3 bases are TGTGCCAGCAGCTTAGGTCGGACGGGGGAAGCTTTCTTT.

CDR3 DNA: TGTGCCAGCAGCTTAGCGAGGGGCGGGGGACAAGAGACCCAGTACTTC. This codes for CASSLARGGGQETQYF. The chain carries TRBV7-2 and TRBJ2-5; TRBD2 aligns across 7 bases. From germline, CDR1 is SGHTA and CDR2 FQGNSA. The CDR3 has 16 residues. V shed 0 bases and J 2 bases; nucleotides not matched to a gene: 6.

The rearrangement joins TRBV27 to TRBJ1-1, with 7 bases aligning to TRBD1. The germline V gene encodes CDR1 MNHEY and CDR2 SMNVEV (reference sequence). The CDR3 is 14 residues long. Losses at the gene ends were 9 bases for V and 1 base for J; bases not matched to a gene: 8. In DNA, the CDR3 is TGTGCCAGTAATCGACAGGGACCGAACACTGAAGCTTTCTTT. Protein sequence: CASNRQGPNTEAFF.

In DNA form, the CDR3 reads TGTGCCAGCAGGCCGACATGGATTAAGACCGGGGAGCTGTTTTTT. This encodes CASRPTWIKTGELFF. The gene calls are TRBV27 and TRBJ2-2; D gene unclear. Germline V gene data show CDR1 as MNHEY and CDR2 as SMNVEV (reference sequence). V dropped 6 bases and J dropped 5 bases, with 16 bases sitting between them. This CDR3 is 15 amino acids long.

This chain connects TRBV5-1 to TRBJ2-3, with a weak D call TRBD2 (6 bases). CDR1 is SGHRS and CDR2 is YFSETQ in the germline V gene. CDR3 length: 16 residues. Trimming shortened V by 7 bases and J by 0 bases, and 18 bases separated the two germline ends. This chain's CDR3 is CASRGGAGRSTDTQYF. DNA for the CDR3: TGCGCCAGCCGAGGAGGGGCAGGGCGGAGCACAGATACGCAGTATTTT.

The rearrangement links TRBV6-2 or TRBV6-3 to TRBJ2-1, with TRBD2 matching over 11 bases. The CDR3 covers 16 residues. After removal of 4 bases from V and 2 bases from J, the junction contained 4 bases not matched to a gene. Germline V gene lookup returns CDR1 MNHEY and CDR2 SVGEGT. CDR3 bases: TGTGCCAGCAGTTCCGTTAGCGGGGGGGCCTACAATGAGCAGTTCTTC. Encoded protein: CASSSVSGGAYNEQFF.